Listed here are 21 T cell receptor beta chains from one sample, sequenced in a study of cytomegalovirus exposure and HLA in healthy donors. A multiplex PCR was run with 60 Vbeta primers and 13 Jbeta primers. Sequenced by immunoSEQ multiplex PCR; TCRdb stores in-frame clones only, minus some. The table lists around 180,000 clones, roughly four fifths of them singletons, with around 1.9% in the top ten. Sample: PBMCs. The receptor set was obtained from a man aged 18 to 30 in good health and CMV-seronegative.

The genes are TRBV7-2 and TRBJ1-4, with D perhaps matching TRBD1 (5 bases). The length of the CDR3 is 19 residues. Trimming shortened V by 1 base and J by 0 bases, and 18 bases separated the two germline ends. Per germline, CDR1 SGHTA and CDR2 FQGNSA. This CDR3 is CASSLVAGLKRTTNEKLFF. The DNA of the CDR3 is TGTGCCAGCAGCTTAGTGGCGGGACTAAAAAGGACAACTAATGAAAAACTGTTTTTT.

V usage is TRBV19 and J usage is TRBJ2-7, with 10 nucleotides matching TRBD1. The V gene's germline CDR1 is LNHDA and CDR2 SQIVND (reference sequence). V trimming: 2 bases; J trimming: 4 bases; junction bases outside the gene matches: 5. The CDR3 runs to 15 residues. The CDR3 region is CASSIPGQGNYEQYF. Written as DNA, the CDR3 is TGTGCCAGTAGTATACCGGGACAGGGGAATTACGAGCAGTACTTC.

In this sample, this clone turned up once. V is TRBV6-6 and J is TRBJ2-7; 8 nucleotides match TRBD2. J gave up 4 bases and V 6 bases, and 14 bases lay outside the gene matches. This CDR3 comprises 16 residues. The germline gives CDR1 MNHNY, CDR2 SVGAGI (reference sequence). CDR3 sequence reads: CASRRPSGLDQYEQYF. DNA of the CDR3: TGTGCCAGCAGACGACCCTCGGGACTAGATCAATACGAGCAGTACTTC.

The J gene is TRBJ1-1, the V gene TRBV5-4; 9 bases line up with TRBD1. V shed 2 bases and J 7 bases; nucleotides not matched to a gene: 6. This CDR3 is built from 14 residues. Germline V gene sequence: CDR1 SGHNT, CDR2 YYREEE (reference sequence). The CDR3 nucleotides are TGTGCCAGCAGCTTAACAGGGGGCCGGGTTGAAGCTTTCTTT. Amino acids: CASSLTGGRVEAFF.

The rearrangement links TRBV19 to TRBJ1-6; tentative D call: TRBD1 (6 bases). Trimming took off 1 base at V and 8 bases at J, with 12 bases between the two ends. The germline V gene encodes CDR1 LNHDA and CDR2 SQIVND (reference sequence). The CDR3 is made up of 15 amino acids. The CDR3, as DNA: TGTGCCAGTAGTATAGTTCCAGGGGCATATTCACCCCTCCACTTT. As protein: CASSIVPGAYSPLHF.

The chain carries TRBV6-4 and TRBJ2-1; possible D gene TRBD2, 5 bases. V lost 4 bases to trimming and J lost 0 bases, with 10 bases between them. Germline CDR1 is MRHNA and CDR2 is SNTAGT. CDR3 length: 15 amino acids. Written as DNA, the CDR3 is TGTGCCAGCAGTGTAAGCGGCAGCTCCTACAATGAGCAGTTCTTC. Translating gives CASSVSGSSYNEQFF.

The chain has TRBV19 and TRBJ2-3; a possible D gene is TRBD1 (6 bases). V gave up 5 bases and J gave up 0 bases, with 15 bases separating them. The CDR3 is 16 amino acids. Germline V gives CDR1 LNHDA, CDR2 SQIVND (reference sequence). CDR3 loop: CASSVQGGSSTDTQYF. CDR3 in DNA: TGTGCCAGTAGTGTCCAAGGGGGTTCTAGCACAGATACGCAGTATTTT.

The chain couples TRBV7-8 to TRBJ1-2, with D unresolved. The V and J ends lost 5 bases and 4 bases respectively, with 20 bases between them. The germline CDR1 and CDR2 sequences are SGHVS and FQNEAQ. This CDR3 is built from 16 residues. The DNA of the CDR3 is TGTGCCAGCAGCCGCCGCCGGGTTACCGATGGCTATGGCTACACCTTC. It yields the protein CASSRRRVTDGYGYTF.

This clone was detected only once. V is TRBV5-4 and J is TRBJ2-7; TRBD2 is a possible D gene (5 bases). This CDR3 region has 13 residues. Germline V gene data show CDR1 as SGHNT and CDR2 as YYREEE (reference sequence). Trimming took 4 bases from V and 0 from J, leaving 8 bases between them. The CDR3 sequence is CASSHTSSYEQYF. CDR3 DNA: TGTGCCAGCAGCCACACTAGCTCCTACGAGCAGTACTTC. Full variable domain (outside the CDR3, taken from reference TRBV5-4 and TRBJ2-7): ETGVTQSPTHLIKTRGQQVTLRCSSQSGHNTVSWYQQALGQGPQFIFQYYREEENGRGNFPPRFSGLQFPNYSSELNVNALELDDSALYLCASSHTSSYEQYFGPGTRLTVT.

The genes are TRBV29-1 and TRBJ1-2; TRBD1 matches 8 bases. From germline, CDR1 is SQVTM and CDR2 ANQGSEA. Trimming took 6 bases from V and 3 from J; bases not matched to a gene: 3. This CDR3 region has 12 residues. The CDR3 sequence: CSVPQGDYGYTF. The DNA for the CDR3 is TGCAGCGTGCCACAGGGGGACTATGGCTACACCTTC. The full variable domain, completed using reference TRBV29-1 and TRBJ1-2, is SAVISQKPSRDICQRGTSLTIQCQVDSQVTMMFWYRQQPGQSLTLIATANQGSEATYESGFVIDKFPISRPNLTFSTLTVSNMSPEDSSIYLCSVPQGDYGYTFGSGTRLTVV.

V usage is TRBV10-2 and J usage is TRBJ2-5, with D possibly being TRBD1 (6 bases). The CDR3 is made up of 13 amino acids. Germline V gives CDR1 WSHSY, CDR2 SAAADI. V was trimmed by 7 bases and J by 4 bases, leaving 13 bases between them. CDR3 in DNA: TGCGCCAGCAAAATTGGGGGCGGAGAGACCCAGTACTTC. Its translation: CASKIGGGETQYF.

The chain is built from TRBV7-6 and TRBJ1-6, with D maybe TRBD1 (5 bases). The CDR3 covers 15 residues. The germline CDR1 and CDR2 sequences are SGHVS and FNYEAQ. Trimming shortened V by 1 base and J by 7 bases, and 11 bases separated the two germline ends. CDR3 DNA sequence: TGTGCCAGCAGCTTAGTAGGGGAGGGGAATTCACCCCTCCACTTT. Translating it yields CASSLVGEGNSPLHF. Looking up the rest from reference TRBV7-6 and TRBJ1-6 gives the full variable domain: GAGVSQSPRYKVTKRGQDVALRCDPISGHVSLYWYRQALGQGPEFLTYFNYEAQQDKSGLPNDRFSAERPEGSISTLTIQRTEQRDSAMYRCASSLVGEGNSPLHFGNGTRLTVT.

This sequence joins TRBV9 and TRBJ1-4; 8 nucleotides agree with TRBD1. J gave up 5 bases and V 0 bases, and 6 bases lay outside the gene matches. Germline assignment: CDR1 SGDLS and CDR2 YYNGEE. This CDR3 contains 16 residues. The CDR3 sequence: CASSVAPGQENEKLFF. The CDR3 nucleotides read TGTGCCAGCAGCGTAGCTCCGGGACAGGAGAATGAAAAACTGTTTTTT.

The chain couples TRBV19 to TRBJ1-3; TRBD1 is a possible D gene (6 bases). V was trimmed by 6 bases and J by 2 bases, leaving 11 bases between them. The CDR3 consists of 14 residues. The germline V gene encodes CDR1 LNHDA and CDR2 SQIVND (reference sequence). The CDR3 region has the DNA TGTGCCAGTAGACTACAGGGAGCTGGAAACACCATATATTTT. Amino acids: CASRLQGAGNTIYF.

The chain links TRBV18 to TRBJ2-2; 7 positions agree with TRBD2. The CDR3 runs 14 residues. CDR1 KGHSH and CDR2 LQKENI come from the germline V gene. V was pared by 6 bases and J by 4 bases, with 5 bases of the junction left unmatched. CDR3 nucleotides: TGTGCCAGCTCCGGAATAGCGGGCACCGGGGAGCTGTTTTTT. Translating it yields CASSGIAGTGELFF.

This clone was found once. The chain links TRBV2 to TRBJ1-1, with a possible D match to TRBD1 (6 bases). The V end lost 5 bases, the J end lost 3 bases, and 10 bases lay between the germline ends. The CDR3 sequence is 13 residues long. Germline V CDR1 and CDR2: SNHLY, FYNNEI. CDR3 protein: CASSTGSYTEAFF. CDR3 in DNA: TGTGCCAGCAGTACAGGGTCTTACACTGAAGCTTTCTTT.

This chain uses TRBV5-4 with TRBJ2-7; D is perhaps TRBD2 (5 bases). The CDR3 covers 14 residues. V lost 0 bases and J 6 bases, leaving 13 bases between the germline ends. CDR1 SGHNT and CDR2 YYREEE come from the germline V gene (reference sequence). CDR3 region: CASSLDWGVGEQYF. The CDR3 DNA sequence: TGTGCCAGCAGCTTGGATTGGGGAGTTGGCGAGCAGTACTTC.

V gene TRBV6-6 combines with J gene TRBJ2-1; the match to TRBD2 covers 9 bases. J lost 6 bases, V lost 6 bases, and 9 bases had no gene match. The CDR3 is made up of 15 amino acids. Germline V gene sequence: CDR1 MNHNY, CDR2 SVGAGI (reference sequence). The CDR3 nucleotides read TGTGCCAGCAGGGAACTAGCGGGTAGGGGCAATGAGCAGTTCTTC. Its protein product is CASRELAGRGNEQFF.

The V call is TRBV15, the J call TRBJ2-7, with D maybe TRBD1 (5 bases). Germline-derived CDR1 and CDR2 are LNHNV and YYDKDF (reference sequence). This CDR3 spans 14 amino acids. Trimming pared 1 base from V and 5 bases from J, leaving 12 bases between. Here the CDR3 DNA reads TGTGCCACCAGCAGAGGGACACCGCCCAACGAGCAGTACTTC. This codes for CATSRGTPPNEQYF. The full variable domain, its missing parts supplied by reference TRBV15 and TRBJ2-7, is DAMVIQNPRYQVTQFGKPVTLSCSQTLNHNVMYWYQQKSSQAPKLLFHYYDKDFNNEADTPDNFQSRRPNTSFCFLDIRSPGLGDTAMYLCATSRGTPPNEQYFGPGTRLTVT.

V gene TRBV5-5 combines with J gene TRBJ2-7; a possible D gene is TRBD1 (6 bases). Trimming removed 4 bases at V and 3 bases at J, with 14 bases between. CDR1 and CDR2 from the germline V gene are SGHKS and YYEKEE (reference sequence). There are 14 residues in the CDR3. The CDR3 spells CASSVPGADYEQYF. Here the CDR3 DNA reads TGTGCCAGCAGCGTGCCAGGGGCGGACTACGAGCAGTACTTC.

This clone was observed once. This chain connects TRBV19 to TRBJ1-2, with D possibly matching TRBD1 (6 bases). From germline, CDR1 is LNHDA and CDR2 SQIVND (reference sequence). The CDR3 covers 15 residues. The V and J ends lost 7 bases and 4 bases respectively, with 19 bases between them. The CDR3 protein is CASTLSPTGSYGYTF. In nucleotides, the CDR3 is TGTGCCAGTACCCTAAGCCCGACAGGATCCTATGGCTACACCTTC.